This passage covers 25 T cell receptor beta chains from one sample sequenced in a study of OX40 agonist ivuxolimab in advanced cancers. The library relied on the immunoSEQ multiplex PCR assay. Held by TCRdb, this immuneACCESS table contains in-frame sequences only and omits some clones. Under half of the omission traces to an unresolved V gene where checked; the cause of the rest is unknown. The sample yields roughly 18,000 clones; 82% were counted once. Together, the top ten hold around 2.4% of the sample. Material: CD4+ or CD8+ T cells sorted from blood, obtained in a trial of the OX40 agonist ivuxolimab. These receptors all come from an adult with an advanced solid tumor such as melanoma, head and neck, liver or kidney cancer.

The rearrangement joins TRBV6-6 to TRBJ2-3, with D perhaps matching TRBD1 (6 bases). The CDR3 consists of 15 residues. V was shortened by 7 bases and J by 3 bases, with 17 bases between the two germline ends. From germline, CDR1 is MNHNY and CDR2 SVGAGI (reference sequence). The CDR3 loop reads CASTRGNPGTDTQYF. Written as DNA, the CDR3 is TGTGCCAGCACCAGGGGAAACCCGGGGACAGATACGCAGTATTTT.

The J gene is TRBJ1-2, the V gene TRBV6-6; 8 nucleotides line up with TRBD1. The CDR3 consists of 15 residues. V lost 5 bases, J lost 8 bases, and 13 bases stayed unmatched. Germline V gives CDR1 MNHNY, CDR2 SVGAGI (reference sequence). The CDR3 DNA reads as TGTGCCAGCAGTCAAAGTCTCAGGACAGGGCACGGCTACACCTTC. As protein: CASSQSLRTGHGYTF.

The chain couples TRBV14 to TRBJ2-5, with unresolved D. The germline gives CDR1 SGHDN, CDR2 FVKESK. The CDR3 is made up of 13 amino acids. The V and J ends lost 2 bases and 3 bases respectively, with 7 bases between them. In nucleotides, the CDR3 is TGTGCCAGCAGCCAAAACCAGAAAGAGACCCAGTACTTC. Residues: CASSQNQKETQYF.

The V gene is TRBV7-2, the J gene TRBJ2-3; 16 nucleotides align to TRBD2. The CDR3 is made up of 16 amino acids. Trimming at V came to 5 bases and at J to 6 bases, leaving 5 bases not matched to a gene. Germline V gives CDR1 SGHTA, CDR2 FQGNSA. CDR3 sequence: CASSPGLAGGLDTQYF. CDR3 bases: TGTGCCAGCAGCCCGGGACTAGCGGGAGGGCTGGATACGCAGTATTTT.

The genes are TRBV27 and TRBJ2-1, with D uncertain. Germline loops: CDR1 MNHEY, CDR2 SMNVEV (reference sequence). This CDR3 has 13 residues. The V end lost 6 bases, the J end lost 2 bases, and 8 bases lay between the germline ends. CDR3 in DNA: TGTGCCAGCAGCGGGTTCACCTACAATGAGCAGTTCTTC. Its translation is CASSGFTYNEQFF.

This chain connects TRBV28 to TRBJ2-2; tentative D call: TRBD1 (5 bases). This CDR3 comprises 16 residues. Trimming pared 6 bases from V and 5 bases from J, leaving 19 bases between. Looked up from germline, CDR1 is MDHEN and CDR2 is SYDVKM. The CDR3 region is CASSSVKGLGTGELFF. The CDR3 nucleotides read TGTGCCAGCAGCTCCGTTAAGGGGTTGGGGACCGGGGAGCTGTTTTTT. The full variable domain, rest sourced from reference TRBV28 and TRBJ2-2, is DVKVTQSSRYLVKRTGEKVFLECVQDMDHENMFWYRQDPGLGLRLIYFSYDVKMKEKGDIPEGYSVSREKKERFSLILESASTNQTSMYLCASSSVKGLGTGELFFGEGSRLTVL.

Only one count was recorded for this clone. V and J are TRBV9 and TRBJ2-1, with 9 bases that match TRBD2. After removal of 0 bases from V and 7 bases from J, the junction contained 2 bases not matched to a gene. The CDR3 is 14 amino acids. Germline V gene data show CDR1 as SGDLS and CDR2 as YYNGEE. The CDR3 spells CASSVETSGNEQFF. The CDR3 DNA follows: TGTGCCAGCAGCGTAGAGACTAGCGGAAATGAGCAGTTCTTC.

The chain recombines TRBV18 with TRBJ2-7; D perhaps matches TRBD2 (5 bases). With 1 base removed from V and 1 base from J, the gap between germline ends came to 14 bases. The germline V gene encodes CDR1 KGHSH and CDR2 LQKENI. The CDR3 totals 16 residues. The CDR3 is CASSPQGAPLSYEQYF. The CDR3 DNA follows: TGTGCCAGCTCACCACAGGGAGCCCCCTTATCCTACGAGCAGTACTTC.

The J gene is TRBJ1-6, the V gene TRBV5-1, with D tentatively TRBD1 (6 bases). CDR1 and CDR2 (germline): SGHRS, YFSETQ. Trimming took off 3 bases at V and 10 bases at J, with 17 bases between the two ends. The CDR3 length is 15 residues. The chain's CDR3 is CASSSADSSNSPLHF. The CDR3 coding sequence is TGCGCCAGCAGCTCCGCGGACAGCAGCAACTCACCCCTCCACTTT.

This sequence joins TRBV18 and TRBJ1-2, with D unresolved. V lost 1 base to trimming and J lost 6 bases, with 12 bases between them. Germline V lookup: CDR1 KGHSH, CDR2 LQKENI. The CDR3 sequence is 14 residues long. The CDR3 bases are TGTGCCAGCTCACCACGTACGACCTCGGATGGCTACACCTTC. This encodes CASSPRTTSDGYTF.

The V and J genes are TRBV19 and TRBJ2-1; 11 nucleotides match TRBD2. Germline V gene lookup returns CDR1 LNHDA and CDR2 SQIVND (reference sequence). Germline trimming cut 1 base from V and 2 bases from J; bases unmatched to any gene: 4. The CDR3 is made up of 17 amino acids. CDR3 amino acids: CASSIGGTSGAYNEQFF. The CDR3 nucleotides are TGTGCCAGTAGTATAGGCGGGACTAGCGGCGCCTACAATGAGCAGTTCTTC.

The V call is TRBV12-5, the J call TRBJ2-1, with a tentative D call TRBD2 (5 bases). Germline V CDR1 and CDR2: LGHNT, FRNRAP. V dropped 5 bases and J dropped 7 bases, with 6 bases sitting between them. The CDR3 consists of 11 residues. The CDR3 region has the DNA TGTGCTAGTGGTCGGGGTAATGAGCAGTTCTTC. Translating it yields CASGRGNEQFF.

The rearrangement uses TRBV9 and TRBJ1-3; maybe TRBD1 (6 bases). The CDR3 length is 15 residues. Trimming removed 0 bases at V and 3 bases at J, with 10 bases between. Germline V CDR1 and CDR2: SGDLS, YYNGEE. The CDR3 sequence is CASSVEGGGGNTIYF. The CDR3 coding sequence is TGTGCCAGCAGCGTAGAGGGGGGCGGTGGAAACACCATATATTTT. The full variable domain, with the rest looked up from reference TRBV9 and TRBJ1-3, is DSGVTQTPKHLITATGQRVTLRCSPRSGDLSVYWYQQSLDQGLQFLIQYYNGEERAKGNILERFSAQQFPDLHSELNLSSLELGDSALYFCASSVEGGGGNTIYFGEGSWLTVV.

The chain carries TRBV5-5 and TRBJ1-3, with 10 bases lining up with TRBD1. The CDR3 has 14 amino acids. CDR1 is SGHKS, CDR2 YYEKEE, per germline (reference sequence). The J segment lost 4 bases and the V segment lost 5 bases, leaving 3 bases of the junction unmatched. The CDR3: CASSGQGGGNTIYF. Written as DNA, the CDR3 is TGTGCCAGCAGTGGACAGGGGGGAGGAAACACCATATATTTT.

The V call is TRBV4-2, the J call TRBJ1-4; no clear D. Per the germline V gene, CDR1 is LGHNA and CDR2 is YNFKEQ. The CDR3 runs 12 residues. Trimming took 5 bases from V and 8 from J, leaving 9 bases between them. The CDR3 reads CASSDLGEKLFF. The DNA for the CDR3 is TGTGCCAGCAGCGACCTTGGAGAAAAACTGTTTTTT.

This clone was detected only once. The rearrangement uses TRBV9 and TRBJ1-2; no reliable D call. CDR3 length: 15 amino acids. Per the germline V gene, CDR1 is SGDLS and CDR2 is YYNGEE. V lost 2 bases and J 10 bases, leaving 21 bases between the germline ends. CDR3 coding DNA: TGTGCCAGCAGCGTGCACGACGCGACACCATCTGACTACACCTTC. Encoded protein: CASSVHDATPSDYTF.

The chain carries TRBV30 and TRBJ2-3; D gene uncertain. Germline V lookup: CDR1 GTSNPN, CDR2 SVGIG (reference sequence). The ends were cut back, 2 bases at V and 4 bases at J, with 16 bases in the middle. CDR3 length: 15 amino acids. The CDR3 region has the DNA TGTGCCTGGAGTTGGGGTAGTGGTGGATCAGATACGCAGTATTTT. Residues: CAWSWGSGGSDTQYF.

The CDR3 loop is CASSLPPIEPQHF. The CDR3 DNA reads as TGTGCCAGCAGTTTACCCCCAATTGAGCCCCAGCATTTT. The chain links TRBV28 to TRBJ1-5; the D is unclear. V lost 2 bases to trimming and J lost 8 bases, with 10 bases between them. Germline V gene data show CDR1 as MDHEN and CDR2 as SYDVKM. This CDR3 region has 13 residues.

Of note for this clone: Germline is not matched at one junction end, which may reflect a read error. This sequence joins TRBV7-2 and TRBJ1-4; D possibly corresponds to TRBD1 (5 bases). The CDR3 loop spans 16 amino acids. Germline V gives CDR1 SGHTA, CDR2 FQGNSA. CDR3 DNA sequence: TGTGCCAGCGGCTTAGGGGTTTCAGGGACTAATGAAAAACTGTTTTTT. This gives the protein CASGLGVSGTNEKLFF.

The gene calls are TRBV11-2 and TRBJ2-7, with a weak D call TRBD1 (7 bases). Trimming removed 0 bases from V and 2 bases from J, with 14 bases in between. Germline V lookup: CDR1 SGHAT, CDR2 FQNNGV. The CDR3 covers 16 residues. CDR3 amino acids: CASSLDPPRGAYEQYF. DNA for the CDR3: TGTGCCAGCAGCTTAGATCCCCCCAGGGGGGCCTACGAGCAGTACTTC. Complete variable domain (other parts from reference TRBV11-2 and TRBJ2-7): EAGVAQSPRYKIIEKRQSVAFWCNPISGHATLYWYQQILGQGPKLLIQFQNNGVVDDSQLPKDRFSAERLKGVDSTLKIQPAKLEDSAVYLCASSLDPPRGAYEQYFGPGTRLTVT.

The rearrangement uses TRBV27 and TRBJ2-3; 12 bases align to TRBD2. This CDR3 contains 16 residues. From germline, CDR1 is MNHEY and CDR2 SMNVEV (reference sequence). The V segment lost 4 bases and the J segment 3 bases; nucleotides outside the gene matches: 5. CDR3 sequence reads: CASSSRLAGETDTQYF. CDR3 coding DNA: TGTGCCAGCAGTTCGCGACTAGCGGGAGAGACAGATACGCAGTATTTT.

The chain carries TRBV18 and TRBJ1-3; possibly TRBD1 for D (5 bases). Germline values: CDR1 KGHSH, CDR2 LQKENI. V lost 4 bases, J lost 7 bases, and 8 bases lay in between. This CDR3 is built from 12 residues. The CDR3 here is CASSLKGNTIYF. The DNA of the CDR3 is TGTGCCAGCTCACTAAAGGGGAACACCATATATTTT.

This clone was picked up a small number of times. The rearrangement links TRBV14 to TRBJ2-1; tentatively, D is TRBD1 or TRBD2 (5 bases each). V was clipped by 2 bases and J by 8 bases, with 16 bases between them. Germline loops: CDR1 SGHDN, CDR2 FVKESK. This CDR3 spans 15 amino acids. Here the CDR3 DNA reads TGTGCCAGCAGCCAACAACAGGTCGGAGGACATGAGCAGTTCTTC. It specifies CASSQQQVGGHEQFF.

The chain joins TRBV5-1 to TRBJ1-3, with TRBD1 as a possible D gene (6 bases). The CDR3 spans 17 residues. The ends were cut back, 4 bases at V and 2 bases at J, with 19 bases in the middle. The germline gives CDR1 SGHRS, CDR2 YFSETQ. CDR3 region: CASSAQPGGPTGNTIYF. CDR3 coding DNA: TGCGCCAGCAGCGCACAACCCGGGGGGCCGACTGGAAACACCATATATTTT.

This chain joins TRBV19 and TRBJ1-5; TRBD1 might be the D (5 bases). The germline V and J ends were trimmed by 8 bases and 10 bases, with 21 bases remaining between them. Germline CDR1 is LNHDA and CDR2 is SQIVND (reference sequence). The CDR3 covers 14 residues. The CDR3 loop is CASGYPVRDSPQHF. The CDR3, as DNA: TGTGCCAGTGGCTATCCGGTCCGGGACTCCCCCCAGCATTTT.